Following are 10 T cell receptor beta chains from one sample sequenced in a study of blood T cell repertoires in COVID-19. The data were produced by immunoSEQ multiplex PCR, yet TCRdb's version contains in-frame clones alone and is incomplete. The sample has around 230,000 clones, more than 75% seen once; the top ten hold roughly 3.3%. The sequencing sample was made of PBMCs or T cells enriched from blood (not recorded which). The receptors come from a woman in her thirties or forties with acute COVID-19.

The chain employs TRBV4-1 and TRBJ2-3, with 12 bases fitting TRBD2. Germline V gene data show CDR1 as MGHRA and CDR2 as YSYEKL. V lost 1 base to trimming and J lost 3 bases; unmatched junction nucleotides: 2. The CDR3 totals 16 residues. The CDR3 nucleotides are TGCGCCAGCAGCCAAGTGCTAGCGGGAGGGACAGATACGCAGTATTTT. This codes for CASSQVLAGGTDTQYF.

The V call is TRBV3-1 (or the pseudogene TRBV3-2), the J call TRBJ2-5, with D perhaps TRBD2 (5 bases). CDR1 and CDR2 from the germline V gene are LGHDT and YNNKEL (reference sequence). Deletions cut 5 bases from V and 4 bases from J, with 8 bases between. The CDR3 sequence is 12 residues long. CDR3 sequence (DNA): TGTGCCAGCAGCTTCGCGGGAGAGACCCAGTACTTC. Translation gives CASSFAGETQYF.

This chain connects TRBV5-5 to TRBJ2-1, with 9 bases that match TRBD2. V shed 4 bases, J shed 4 bases, and the junction held 9 bases outside the gene matches. The CDR3 covers 16 residues. Germline values: CDR1 SGHKS, CDR2 YYEKEE (reference sequence). The CDR3 bases are TGTGCCAGCAGCCAGGTAACGGGACTAGCATACAATGAGCAGTTCTTC. It encodes CASSQVTGLAYNEQFF.

The chain is built from TRBV11-2 and TRBJ1-2; 8 nucleotides agree with TRBD1. J gave up 6 bases and V 2 bases, and 2 bases lay outside the gene matches. The CDR3 is made up of 13 amino acids. Germline V gives CDR1 SGHAT, CDR2 FQNNGV. The chain's CDR3 is CASSLPGGDGYTF. The CDR3 DNA is TGTGCCAGCAGCTTACCAGGGGGCGATGGCTACACCTTC.

The J gene is TRBJ2-1, the V gene TRBV4-2, with 8 positions matching TRBD2. V lost 2 bases and J lost 5; bases outside the gene matches: 2. The germline CDR1 and CDR2 sequences are LGHNA and YNFKEQ. The CDR3 sequence is 14 residues long. CDR3 sequence: CASSQREGHNEQFF. In DNA form, the CDR3 reads TGTGCCAGCAGCCAACGGGAGGGCCACAATGAGCAGTTCTTC.

The gene calls are TRBV4-1 and TRBJ1-4; D uncertain. The V end was cut by 2 bases, the J end by 3 bases, with 13 bases between. There are 16 residues in the CDR3. Germline V gene lookup returns CDR1 MGHRA and CDR2 YSYEKL. The CDR3 here is CASSQTLPGSNEKLFF. Written as DNA, the CDR3 is TGCGCCAGCAGCCAAACGTTACCGGGGTCTAATGAAAAACTGTTTTTT.

The chain has TRBV11-3 and TRBJ2-7; a possible D gene is TRBD1 (6 bases). Trimming cost V 0 bases and J 5 bases, with 8 bases left between them. This CDR3 has 13 residues. Per germline, CDR1 SGHNT and CDR2 YENEEA. CDR3 bases: TGTGCCAGCAGCTTAGATCACAGGGACGAGCAGTACTTC. Its protein is CASSLDHRDEQYF.

This chain uses TRBV4-2 with TRBJ1-2; 10 bases match TRBD1. Losses at the gene ends were 4 bases for V and 5 bases for J; bases not matched to a gene: 13. Germline CDR1 reads LGHNA; CDR2 reads YNFKEQ. CDR3 length equals 17 residues. In DNA form, the CDR3 reads TGTGCCAGCAGCCCGGCGACAGGGGGCCGTTTTATTTATGGCTACACCTTC. It is translated as CASSPATGGRFIYGYTF.

The chain is built from TRBV6-6 and TRBJ2-5, with TRBD2 identical over 8 bases. Germline V gene data show CDR1 as MNHNY and CDR2 as SVGAGI (reference sequence). This CDR3 is built from 14 residues. V was clipped by 8 bases and J by 2 bases; unmatched bases: 7. The CDR3 spells CASHQAGAQETQYF. CDR3 sequence (DNA): TGTGCCAGCCACCAAGCGGGAGCTCAAGAGACCCAGTACTTC.

This clone occurred once. This chain uses TRBV14 with TRBJ1-1; D unclear. CDR1 SGHDN and CDR2 FVKESK come from the germline V gene. The CDR3 is 15 amino acids. The ends were cut back, 6 bases at V and 1 base at J, with 15 bases in the middle. CDR3 loop: CASSPTSGENTEAFF. The CDR3 DNA is TGTGCCAGCAGTCCAACGAGCGGTGAGAACACTGAAGCTTTCTTT.